The entry that follows covers one TCR beta chain sequence. Other nucleotide sequences in the sample specify the same CDR3. The data derive from a study of shared clonotypes between healthy human individuals. Study context: Used for every donor were three CD4 naive, three CD4 memory, two CD8 naive and one CD8 memory plate.

Deletions cut 3 bases from V and 0 bases from J, with 7 bases between. The CDR3 is 14 residues long. Germline V gene data show CDR1 as SGHRS and CDR2 as YFSETQ. Splitting of each subset's genomic DNA was done evenly across several immunoSEQ plates. Data came from immunoSEQ multiplex PCR; TCRdb stores just in-frame clones and leaves some out. Among about 2.5 million clones listed, roughly 92% were seen once. Free of recent acute infections or vaccinations, the donors were healthy HIV-negative adults. The chain is built from TRBV5-1 and TRBJ2-1; no firm D call. This sequence originates from a man younger than 30 in good health. Some clones in this sample may be carry-over from other donors' samples. The sample comprised naive CD4+ T cells from PBMCs. The sample's subset: CD45RA+ positively selected. The CDR3 reads CASSSGPSYNEQFF. CDR3 bases: TGCGCCAGCAGCTCCGGGCCCTCCTACAATGAGCAGTTCTTC.